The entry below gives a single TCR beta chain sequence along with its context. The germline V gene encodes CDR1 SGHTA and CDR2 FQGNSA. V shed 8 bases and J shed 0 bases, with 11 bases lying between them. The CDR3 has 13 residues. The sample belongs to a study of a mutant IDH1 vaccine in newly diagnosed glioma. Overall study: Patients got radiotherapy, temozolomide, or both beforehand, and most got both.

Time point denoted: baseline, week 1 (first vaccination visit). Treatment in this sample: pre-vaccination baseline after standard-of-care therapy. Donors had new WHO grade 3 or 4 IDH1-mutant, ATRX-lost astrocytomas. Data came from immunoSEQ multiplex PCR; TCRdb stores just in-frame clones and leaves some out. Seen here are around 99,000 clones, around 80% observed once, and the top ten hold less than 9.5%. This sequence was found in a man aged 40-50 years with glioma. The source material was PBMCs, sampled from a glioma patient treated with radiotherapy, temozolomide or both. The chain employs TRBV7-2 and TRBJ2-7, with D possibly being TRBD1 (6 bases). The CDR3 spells CASQGQNSYEQYF. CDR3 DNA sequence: TGTGCCAGCCAGGGACAAAACTCCTACGAGCAGTACTTC. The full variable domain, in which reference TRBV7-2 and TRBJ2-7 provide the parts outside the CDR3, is GAGVSQSPSNKVTEKGKDVELRCDPISGHTALYWYRQSLGQGLEFLIYFQGNSAPDKSGLPSDRFSAERTGGSVSTLTIQRTQQEDSAVYLCASQGQNSYEQYFGPGTRLTVT.